These T cell receptor beta chains were read from a single sample in a study of T-cell reconstitution after alpha-beta-depleted transplantation in children. TCRdb re-analysed the PCR reads in MiXCR, keeping a single row per CDR3 protein. Here the sample spans about 500,000 distinct CDR3 sequences, 30% to 35% being singletons. This material consisted of PBMCs from the stem cell graft donor, taken from the stem cell graft. The receptors stem from a human donor who donated a stem cell graft to a child with aplastic anemia. The CDR3 runs from the conserved cysteine through the conserved F or W. A D gene is named only where the DNA matches it firmly. For some rows the clone size is stated as once, few or many, or as a class when expanded; others skip it.

abundance	j_gene	d_gene	v_gene	CDR3nt	CDR3aa
NA	TRBJ2-4	NA	TRBV3-1	TGTGCCAGCAGCCCGCAGAACGGTATAGCCAAAAACATTCAGTACTTC	CASSPQNGIAKNIQYF
NA	TRBJ2-1	NA	TRBV7-9	TGTGCCAGCAGCTCAACATCCATCCTAGCATACAATGAGCAGTTCTTC	CASSSTSILAYNEQFF
few	TRBJ2-1	TRBD1	TRBV7-2	TGTGCCAGCAGGATGGGACAGGGTGGGTACAATGAGCAGTTCTTC	CASRMGQGGYNEQFF
NA	TRBJ2-5	TRBD1	TRBV9	TGTGCCAGCAGCGGGTCCCACGACAGGGGGCAAGAGACCCAGTACTTC	CASSGSHDRGQETQYF
NA	TRBJ2-1	TRBD1	TRBV5-1	TGCGCCAGCAGCAAACCACAGGGGCCCTACAATGAGCAGTTCTTC	CASSKPQGPYNEQFF
NA	TRBJ2-2	TRBD2	TRBV30	TGTGCCTGGAGCCGACTAGCGGGAGGGAACACCGGGGAGCTGTTTTTT	CAWSRLAGGNTGELFF
NA	TRBJ2-3	NA	TRBV5-1	TGCGCCAGCAGCTTGGGGGGAGCACGCACAGATACGCAGTATTTT	CASSLGGARTDTQYF
NA	TRBJ2-6	NA	TRBV7-2	TGTGCCAGCAGCTTAGCCAACTCTGGGGCCAACGGCCTGACTTTC	CASSLANSGANGLTF
NA	TRBJ2-1	NA	TRBV11-2	TGTGCCAGCAGCTCCGTCCCGGGACGGTACAATGAGCAGTTCTTC	CASSSVPGRYNEQFF
NA	TRBJ2-1	TRBD1	TRBV5-6	TGTGCCAGCAGCCGGGACGACAGGGAGAGGTACAATGAGCAGTTCTTC	CASSRDDRERYNEQFF
NA	TRBJ1-6	NA	TRBV6-5	TGTGCCAGCAGTTACTCGAGAATTACAGCCCTCCACTTT	CASSYSRITALHF
NA	TRBJ1-1	NA	TRBV20-1	TGCAGTGCTAGAGTAGGGGATCCTGAAGCTTTCTTT	CSARVGDPEAFF
few	TRBJ1-2	TRBD1	TRBV12-3/TRBV12-4	TGTGCCAGCAGTTTAGCTCAGACAGGGAACTATGGCTACACCTTC	CASSLAQTGNYGYTF
NA	TRBJ1-4	NA	TRBV7-9	TGTGCCAGCAGCGAGGACACCTCAACTAATGAAAAACTGTTTTTT	CASSEDTSTNEKLFF
NA	TRBJ2-3	NA	TRBV7-2	TGTGCCAGCAGCTTTGGGGTTAGCACAGATACGCAGTATTTT	CASSFGVSTDTQYF
NA	TRBJ2-5	NA	TRBV29-1	TGCAGCGTAAACCAAGAGACCCAGTACTTC	CSVNQETQYF
NA	TRBJ1-1	NA	TRBV27	TGTGCCAGCAGTTTATCGTTGAGGACTGAAGCTTTCTTT	CASSLSLRTEAFF
NA	TRBJ2-1	TRBD2	TRBV29-1	TGCAGCGTCGACGGAGGACTAGCGGGATGGAGTGAGCAGTTCTTC	CSVDGGLAGWSEQFF
few	TRBJ2-1	NA	TRBV14	TGTGCCAGCAGCCAATCCGGGAGTAGCTCCTACAATGAGCAGTTCTTC	CASSQSGSSSYNEQFF
few	TRBJ1-1	NA	TRBV20-1	TGCAGTGCACGGGGCGACAGTGAGAACACTGAAGCTTTCTTT	CSARGDSENTEAFF
few	TRBJ2-3	NA	TRBV24-1	TGTGCCACCAGTGATTTGGGGGCAGGGCCAGATACGCAGTATTTT	CATSDLGAGPDTQYF
NA	TRBJ2-1	TRBD1	TRBV6-1	TGTGCCAGCAGTGATCCATCCGATGGACAGGGATTTGAGGAGCAGTTCTTC	CASSDPSDGQGFEEQFF
NA	TRBJ2-1	NA	TRBV4-1	TGCGCCAGCAGCCTATACGTTGAGGGGTCCTACATCAATGAGCAGTTCTTC	CASSLYVEGSYINEQFF
NA	TRBJ2-7	TRBD2	TRBV6-2/TRBV6-3	TGTGCCAGCAGTTACTCGTTTGTTTTCCAGCGGGAGGATCCGTACTTC	CASSYSFVFQREDPYF
NA	TRBJ2-3	NA	TRBV19	TGTGCCAGTAGCCCCACCTCCCGGAGCACAGATACGCAGTATTTT	CASSPTSRSTDTQYF
few	TRBJ2-2	NA	TRBV11-1	TGTGCCAGCAGCTTGAACAGGGCAGGAGCCGGGGAGCTGTTTTTT	CASSLNRAGAGELFF
NA	TRBJ2-1	TRBD2	TRBV18	TGTGCCAGCTCACAACGGACTAGCGGAAACAATGAGCAGTTCTTC	CASSQRTSGNNEQFF
NA	TRBJ2-7	NA	TRBV12-3/TRBV12-4	TGTGCCAGCAGTTCATTCGGGAAAAGCTCCTACGAGCAGTACTTC	CASSSFGKSSYEQYF
once	TRBJ2-2	TRBD2	TRBV7-2	TGTGCCAGCAGCCAAAAGACCTGGGAGGGAGTCGGGGAGCTGTTTTTT	CASSQKTWEGVGELFF
NA	TRBJ1-1	TRBD1	TRBV12-3/TRBV12-4	TGTGCCAGCGCTCGACAGGGGACGAACACTGAAGCTTTCTTT	CASARQGTNTEAFF
once	TRBJ1-3	NA	TRBV19	TGTGCCAGTAGTGCCCAGGTTCTCTCTGGAAACACCATATATTTT	CASSAQVLSGNTIYF
few	TRBJ2-3	TRBD2	TRBV7-2	TGTGCCAGCAGCTTAGGTAGCGGGAGGGCCTTAGATACGCAGTATTTT	CASSLGSGRALDTQYF
few	TRBJ2-2	NA	TRBV7-8	TGTGCCAGCAGCGCTACCGGGTCCGCGAACACCGGGGAGCTGTTTTTT	CASSATGSANTGELFF
NA	TRBJ2-1	NA	TRBV12-3/TRBV12-4	TGTGCCAGCAGTTACGAGGACTACATCTCCTACAATGAGCAGTTCTTC	CASSYEDYISYNEQFF
NA	TRBJ1-1	TRBD1	TRBV30	TGTGCCCTTACCCGGACAGGGAGAGCGGAAGCTTTCTTT	CALTRTGRAEAFF
NA	TRBJ1-2	TRBD1	TRBV10-3	TGTGCCATCAATAACAGGGGGGACTATGGCTACACCTTC	CAINNRGDYGYTF
few	TRBJ1-5	NA	TRBV6-1	TGTGCCAGCAGGCTAGGTCAGCCCCAGCATTTT	CASRLGQPQHF
few	TRBJ1-1	TRBD1	TRBV7-9	TGTGCCAGCAGCAGACGGACAGGAGGGGACACTGAAGCTTTCTTT	CASSRRTGGDTEAFF
few	TRBJ2-3	NA	TRBV12-3/TRBV12-4	TGTGCCAGCAGTCCACAGCGAGACCTTCTCACAGATACGCAGTATTTT	CASSPQRDLLTDTQYF
few	TRBJ1-2	NA	TRBV28	TGTGCCAGCAGTTTCAACAGGGACGGCTACACCTTC	CASSFNRDGYTF
few	TRBJ2-3	NA	TRBV5-4	TGTGCCAGCAGCTTGGACAGGGAGGCCACAGATACGCAGTATTTT	CASSLDREATDTQYF
NA	TRBJ1-6	NA	TRBV7-2	TGTGCCAGCGGGCAAGCGCAGGGGAGTAATTCACCCCTCCACTTT	CASGQAQGSNSPLHF
NA	TRBJ2-1	TRBD2	TRBV6-2/TRBV6-3	TGTGCCAGCAGCCGCGGGAGTCGGTATGAGCAGTTCTTC	CASSRGSRYEQFF
NA	TRBJ1-2	TRBD1	TRBV27	TGTGCCAGCAGTTCGGACAGGGTCAATGGCTACACCTTC	CASSSDRVNGYTF
few	TRBJ2-1	TRBD1	TRBV30	TGTGCCTGGGAGGAGGGGACAGGCGACAATGAGCAGTTCTTC	CAWEEGTGDNEQFF
NA	TRBJ2-5	NA	TRBV9	TGTGCCAGCAGCGTAGAGGGGCAGACCCAGTACTTC	CASSVEGQTQYF
once	TRBJ1-5	NA	TRBV6-2/TRBV6-3	TGTGCCAGCAGTTACCGGCCGGCCATCTTTGTAAAGGCAGGTGATCAGCCCCAGCATTTT	CASSYRPAIFVKAGDQPQHF
NA	TRBJ2-6	NA	TRBV18	TGTGCCAGCTCCGCCCAGGGAGGGGCCAACGTCCTGACTTTC	CASSAQGGANVLTF
NA	TRBJ2-5	NA	TRBV7-7	TGTGCCAGCAGCTTAGCTGGGATGGGAGAGACCCAGTACTTC	CASSLAGMGETQYF
few	TRBJ1-1	NA	TRBV20-1	TGCAGTGCTAGGGGAGAGTACACTGAAGCTTTCTTT	CSARGEYTEAFF
few	TRBJ2-1	NA	TRBV9	TGTGCCAGCAGTACAAGGGGGTCAGGACACAATGAGCAGTTCTTC	CASSTRGSGHNEQFF
NA	TRBJ1-2	NA	TRBV10-3	TGTGCCATCAGTGGTGGGGGCAACTATGGCTACACCTTC	CAISGGGNYGYTF
few	TRBJ2-7	NA	TRBV20-1	TGCAGTGCTAGACGGGAGTTGATGTCCTACGAGCAGTACTTC	CSARRELMSYEQYF
few	TRBJ2-5	NA	TRBV20-1	TGCAGTGCTAATCGAGGAGCGGAGACCCAGTACTTC	CSANRGAETQYF
few	TRBJ2-1	TRBD2	TRBV30	TGTGCCTGGAGTAGGACTAGCGGGGTCTACAATGAGCAGTTCTTC	CAWSRTSGVYNEQFF